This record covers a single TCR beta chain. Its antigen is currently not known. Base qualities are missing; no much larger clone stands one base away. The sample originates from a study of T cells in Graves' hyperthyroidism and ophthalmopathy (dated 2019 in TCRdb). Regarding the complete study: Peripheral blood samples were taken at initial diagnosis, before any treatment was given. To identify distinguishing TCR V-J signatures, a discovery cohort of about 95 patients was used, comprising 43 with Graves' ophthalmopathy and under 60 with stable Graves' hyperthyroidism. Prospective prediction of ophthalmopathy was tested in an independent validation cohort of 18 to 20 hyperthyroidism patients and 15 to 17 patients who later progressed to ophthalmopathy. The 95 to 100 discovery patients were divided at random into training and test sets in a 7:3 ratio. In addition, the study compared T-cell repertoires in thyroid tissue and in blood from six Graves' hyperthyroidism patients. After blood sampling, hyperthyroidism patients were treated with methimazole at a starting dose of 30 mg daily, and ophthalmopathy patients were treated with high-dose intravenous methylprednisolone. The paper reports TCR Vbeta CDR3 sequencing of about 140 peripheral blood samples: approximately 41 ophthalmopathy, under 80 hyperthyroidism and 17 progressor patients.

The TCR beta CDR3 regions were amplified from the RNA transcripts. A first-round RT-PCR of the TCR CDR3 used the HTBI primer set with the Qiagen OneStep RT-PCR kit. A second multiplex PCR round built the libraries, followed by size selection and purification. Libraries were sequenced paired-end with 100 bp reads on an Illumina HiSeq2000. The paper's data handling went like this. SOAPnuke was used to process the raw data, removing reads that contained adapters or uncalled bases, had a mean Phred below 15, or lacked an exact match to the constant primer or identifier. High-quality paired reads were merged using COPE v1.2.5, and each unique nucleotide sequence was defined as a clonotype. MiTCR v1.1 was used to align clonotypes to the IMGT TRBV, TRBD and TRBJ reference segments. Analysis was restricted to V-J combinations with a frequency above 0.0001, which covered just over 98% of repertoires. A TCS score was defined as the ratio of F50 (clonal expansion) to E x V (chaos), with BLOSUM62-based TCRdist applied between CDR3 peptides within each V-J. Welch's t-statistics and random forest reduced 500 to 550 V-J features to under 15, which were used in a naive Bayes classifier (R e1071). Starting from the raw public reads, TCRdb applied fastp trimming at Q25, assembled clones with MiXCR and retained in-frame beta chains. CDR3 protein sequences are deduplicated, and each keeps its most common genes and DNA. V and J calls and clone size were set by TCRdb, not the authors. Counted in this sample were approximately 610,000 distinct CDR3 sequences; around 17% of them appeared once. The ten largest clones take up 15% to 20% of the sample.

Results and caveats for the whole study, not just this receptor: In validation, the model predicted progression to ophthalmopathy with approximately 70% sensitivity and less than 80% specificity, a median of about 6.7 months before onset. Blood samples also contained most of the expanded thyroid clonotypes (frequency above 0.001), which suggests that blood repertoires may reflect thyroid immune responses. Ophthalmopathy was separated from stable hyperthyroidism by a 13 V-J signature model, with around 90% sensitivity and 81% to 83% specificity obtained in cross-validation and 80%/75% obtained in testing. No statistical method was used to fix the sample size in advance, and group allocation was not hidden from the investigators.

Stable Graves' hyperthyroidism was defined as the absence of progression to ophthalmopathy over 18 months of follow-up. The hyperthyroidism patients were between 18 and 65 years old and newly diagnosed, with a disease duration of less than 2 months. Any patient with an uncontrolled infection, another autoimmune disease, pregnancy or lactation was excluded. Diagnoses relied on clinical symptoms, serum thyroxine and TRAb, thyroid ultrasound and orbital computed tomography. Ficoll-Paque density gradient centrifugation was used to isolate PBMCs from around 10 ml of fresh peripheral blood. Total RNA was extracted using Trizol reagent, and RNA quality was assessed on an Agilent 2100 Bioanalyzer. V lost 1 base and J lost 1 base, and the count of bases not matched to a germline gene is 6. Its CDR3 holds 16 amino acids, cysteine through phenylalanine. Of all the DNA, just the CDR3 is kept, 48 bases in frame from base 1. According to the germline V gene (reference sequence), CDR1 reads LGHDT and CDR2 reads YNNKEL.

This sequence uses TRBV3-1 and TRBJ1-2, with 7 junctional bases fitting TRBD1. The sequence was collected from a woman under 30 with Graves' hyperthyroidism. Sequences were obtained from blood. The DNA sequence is TGTGCCAGCAGCCAAGCGAGGGGGCGGAATAACTATGGCTACACCTTC. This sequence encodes CASSQARGRNNYGYTF.